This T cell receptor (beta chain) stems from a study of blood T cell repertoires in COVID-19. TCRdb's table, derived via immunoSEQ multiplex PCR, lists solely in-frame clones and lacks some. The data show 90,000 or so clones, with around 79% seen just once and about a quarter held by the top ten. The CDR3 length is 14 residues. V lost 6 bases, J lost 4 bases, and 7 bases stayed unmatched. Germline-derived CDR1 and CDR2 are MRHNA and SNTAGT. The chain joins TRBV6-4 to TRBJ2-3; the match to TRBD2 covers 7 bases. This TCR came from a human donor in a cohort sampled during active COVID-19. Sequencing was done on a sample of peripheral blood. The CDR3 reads CASRPSGDADTQYF. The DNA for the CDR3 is TGTGCCAGCAGACCTAGCGGAGACGCAGATACGCAGTATTTT.